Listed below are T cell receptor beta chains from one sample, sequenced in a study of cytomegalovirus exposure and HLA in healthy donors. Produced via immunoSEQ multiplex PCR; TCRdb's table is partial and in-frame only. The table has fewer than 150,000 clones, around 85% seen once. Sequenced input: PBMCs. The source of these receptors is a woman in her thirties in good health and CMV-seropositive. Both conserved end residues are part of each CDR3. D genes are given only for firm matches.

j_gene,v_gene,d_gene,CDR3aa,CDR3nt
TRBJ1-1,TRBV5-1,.,CASSPTDSLNTEAFF,TGCGCCAGCAGCCCTACGGACTCCTTGAACACTGAAGCTTTCTTT
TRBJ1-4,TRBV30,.,CAGDTRGIGLFF,TGTGCTGGGGACACCAGGGGTATCGGACTGTTTTTT
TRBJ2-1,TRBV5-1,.,CASSPGQLLAINEQFF,TGCGCCAGCAGCCCGGGACAGTTACTAGCCATTAATGAGCAGTTCTTC
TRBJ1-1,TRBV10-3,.,CAMMDIPNTEAFF,TGTGCCATGATGGACATTCCGAACACTGAAGCTTTCTTT
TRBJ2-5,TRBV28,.,CASSFSRGTQYF,TGTGCCAGCAGTTTCAGTCGGGGGACCCAGTACTTC
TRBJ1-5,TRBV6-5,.,CASSYSRDVGGQPQHF,TGTGCCAGCAGTTACTCAAGGGACGTCGGGGGACAGCCCCAGCATTTT
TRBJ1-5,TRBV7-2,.,CASSLMNQPQHF,TGTGCCAGCAGCCTAATGAATCAGCCCCAGCATTTT
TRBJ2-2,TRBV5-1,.,CASSLWAYTGELFF,TGCGCCAGCAGCTTGTGGGCATACACCGGGGAGCTGTTTTTT
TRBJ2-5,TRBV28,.,CASSRLEGTQYF,TGTGCCAGCAGTCGCCTTGAGGGAACCCAGTACTTC
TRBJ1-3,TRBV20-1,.,CSARGPNTIYF,TGCAGTGCTAGAGGGCCGAACACCATATATTTT
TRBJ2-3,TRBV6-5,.,CASNSSDTQYF,TGTGCCAGCAACTCTAGCGATACGCAGTATTTT